The source of this T cell receptor (beta chain) is a study of T cell repertoires in cytomegalovirus infection. TCRdb recomputed calls from the reads with MiXCR, one row per CDR3 protein. The sample has 65,000 to 95,000 distinct CDR3 sequences, roughly 3.7% seen once. This CDR3 has 14 residues. Germline CDR1 and CDR2: SEHNR and FQNEAQ (reference sequence). V gave up 1 base and J gave up 0 bases, with 7 bases separating them. Broader study findings: There were carriers of CMV plus the relevant HLA, and cumulative public TCR beta family frequency identified them. Predominance within the ex vivo response was attributable to HLA-C-restricted CMV-specific TCR beta clonotypes.

This clonotype was detected ten times or more. Antigen: not known. The chain carries TRBV7-9 and TRBJ2-7; no clear D gene. The source material was PBMCs. The origin of this receptor is a human donor in good health (CMV status not recorded). Some clones in this sample may be carry-over from other donors' samples. This CDR3 reads CASSLGSSSYEQYF. CDR3 nucleotides: TGTGCCAGCAGCTTAGGTTCTAGCTCCTACGAGCAGTACTTC.